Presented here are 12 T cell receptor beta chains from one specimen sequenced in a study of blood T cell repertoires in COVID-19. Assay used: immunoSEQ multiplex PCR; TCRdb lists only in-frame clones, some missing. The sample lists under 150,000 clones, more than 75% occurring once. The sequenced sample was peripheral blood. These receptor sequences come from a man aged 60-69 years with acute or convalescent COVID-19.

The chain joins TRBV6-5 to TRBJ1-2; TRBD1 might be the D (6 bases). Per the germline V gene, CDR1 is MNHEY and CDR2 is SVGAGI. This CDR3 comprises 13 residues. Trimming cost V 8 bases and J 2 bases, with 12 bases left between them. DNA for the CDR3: TGTGCCAGCTGGGGGCAGCAAAACTATGGCTACACCTTC. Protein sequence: CASWGQQNYGYTF.

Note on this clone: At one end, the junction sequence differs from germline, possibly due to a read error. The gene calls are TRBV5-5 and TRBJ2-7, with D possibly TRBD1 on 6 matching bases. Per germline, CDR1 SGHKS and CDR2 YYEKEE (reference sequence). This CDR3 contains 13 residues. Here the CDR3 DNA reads TGTGCCAGCAGGTTGGGACAACTCTACGAGCAGTACTTC. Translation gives CASRLGQLYEQYF.

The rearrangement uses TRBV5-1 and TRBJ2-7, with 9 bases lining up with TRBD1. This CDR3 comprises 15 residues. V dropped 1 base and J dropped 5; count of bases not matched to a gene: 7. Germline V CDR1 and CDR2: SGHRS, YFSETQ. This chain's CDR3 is CASSLYTGGMNEQYF. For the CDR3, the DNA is TGCGCCAGCAGCTTGTATACAGGGGGCATGAACGAGCAGTACTTC.

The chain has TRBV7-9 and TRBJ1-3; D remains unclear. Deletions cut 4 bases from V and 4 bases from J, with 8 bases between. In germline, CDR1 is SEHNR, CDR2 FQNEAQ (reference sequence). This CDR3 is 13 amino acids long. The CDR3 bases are TGTGCCAGCAGCTCGTCAGTAGGAAACACCATATATTTT. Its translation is CASSSSVGNTIYF.

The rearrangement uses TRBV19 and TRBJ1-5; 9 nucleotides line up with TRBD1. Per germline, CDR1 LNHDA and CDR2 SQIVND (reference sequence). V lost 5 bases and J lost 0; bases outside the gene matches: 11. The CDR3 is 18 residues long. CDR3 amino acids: CASSSRTGATYSNQPQHF. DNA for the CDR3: TGTGCCAGTAGTTCCCGGACAGGGGCAACTTATAGCAATCAGCCCCAGCATTTT.

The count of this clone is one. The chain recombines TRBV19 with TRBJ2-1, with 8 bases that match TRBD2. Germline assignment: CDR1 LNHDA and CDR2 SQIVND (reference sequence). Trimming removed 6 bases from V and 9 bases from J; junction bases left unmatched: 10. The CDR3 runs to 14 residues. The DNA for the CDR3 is TGTGCCAGTAGCTTCGTGCGGGAGGCGGGTGAGCAGTTCTTC. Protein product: CASSFVREAGEQFF.

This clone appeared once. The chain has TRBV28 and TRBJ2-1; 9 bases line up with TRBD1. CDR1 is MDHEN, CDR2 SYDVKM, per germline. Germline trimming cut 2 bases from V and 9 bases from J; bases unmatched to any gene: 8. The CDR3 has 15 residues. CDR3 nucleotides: TGTGCCAGCAGTTTAGTGGCGACAGGGGGGGCTGAGCAGTTCTTC. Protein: CASSLVATGGAEQFF.

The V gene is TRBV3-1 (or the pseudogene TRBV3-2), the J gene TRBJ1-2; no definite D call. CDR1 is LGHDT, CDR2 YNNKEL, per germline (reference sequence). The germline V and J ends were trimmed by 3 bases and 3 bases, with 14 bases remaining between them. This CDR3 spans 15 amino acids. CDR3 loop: CASSQMRGSHYGYTF. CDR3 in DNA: TGTGCCAGCAGCCAGATGAGAGGGTCTCACTATGGCTACACCTTC.

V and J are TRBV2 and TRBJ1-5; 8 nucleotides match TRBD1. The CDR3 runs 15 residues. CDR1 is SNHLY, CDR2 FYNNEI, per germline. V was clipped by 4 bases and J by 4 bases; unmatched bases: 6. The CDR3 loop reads CASSGGTGPNQPQHF. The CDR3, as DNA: TGTGCCAGCAGTGGAGGGACAGGACCGAATCAGCCCCAGCATTTT.

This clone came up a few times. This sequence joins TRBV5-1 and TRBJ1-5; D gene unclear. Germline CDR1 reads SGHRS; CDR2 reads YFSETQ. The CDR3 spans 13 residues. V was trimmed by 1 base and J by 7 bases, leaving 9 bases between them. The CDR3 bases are TGCGCCAGCAGCTTGTCGGCGGGGCAGCCCCAGCATTTT. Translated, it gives CASSLSAGQPQHF.

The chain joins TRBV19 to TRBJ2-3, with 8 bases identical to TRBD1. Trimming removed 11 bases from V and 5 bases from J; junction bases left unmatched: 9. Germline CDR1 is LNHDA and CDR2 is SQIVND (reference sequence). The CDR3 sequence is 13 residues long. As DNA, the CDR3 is TGTGCCTCATGGGGGACAGGTAGAGATACGCAGTATTTT. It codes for CASWGTGRDTQYF.

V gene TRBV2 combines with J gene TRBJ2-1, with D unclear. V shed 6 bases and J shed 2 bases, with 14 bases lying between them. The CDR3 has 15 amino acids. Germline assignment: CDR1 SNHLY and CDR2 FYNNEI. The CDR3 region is CASRPREVAYNEQFF. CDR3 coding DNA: TGTGCCAGCAGGCCTAGAGAGGTGGCCTACAATGAGCAGTTCTTC.